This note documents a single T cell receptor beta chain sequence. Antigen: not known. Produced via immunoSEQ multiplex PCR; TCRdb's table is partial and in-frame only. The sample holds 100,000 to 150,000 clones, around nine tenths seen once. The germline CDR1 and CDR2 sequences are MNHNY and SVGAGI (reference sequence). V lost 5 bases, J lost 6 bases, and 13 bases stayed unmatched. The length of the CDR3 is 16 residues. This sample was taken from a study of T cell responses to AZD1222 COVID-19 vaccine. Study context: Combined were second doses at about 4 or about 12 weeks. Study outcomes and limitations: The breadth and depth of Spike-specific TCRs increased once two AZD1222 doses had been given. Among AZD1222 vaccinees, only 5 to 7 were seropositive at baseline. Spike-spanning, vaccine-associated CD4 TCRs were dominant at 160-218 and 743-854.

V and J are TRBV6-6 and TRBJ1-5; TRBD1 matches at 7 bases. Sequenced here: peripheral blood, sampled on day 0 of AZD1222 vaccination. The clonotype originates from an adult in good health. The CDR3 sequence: CASSPPPGQASQPQHF. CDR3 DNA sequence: TGTGCCAGCAGTCCCCCGCCTGGACAGGCGAGTCAGCCCCAGCATTTT.